This T cell receptor (beta chain) was identified in a study of T cell responses to AZD1222 COVID-19 vaccine. Study observations and caveats: Clonal diversity may have been underestimated in mostly white British donors.

TCRdb's copy holds only in-frame clones and misses some; the assay was immunoSEQ multiplex PCR. The top ten clones hold 4.4% of a sample with about 110,000 clones, approximately 89% of them seen once. CDR1 and CDR2 (germline): SGHNT, YYREEE (reference sequence). Trimming took 3 bases from V and 4 from J; bases not matched to a gene: 3. This CDR3 spans 13 amino acids. On this clone itself: Its antigen remains unknown.

The receptor was isolated from an adult who received the AZD1222 COVID-19 vaccine. The J gene is TRBJ2-5, the V gene TRBV5-4; 7 bases align to TRBD2. The material sequenced was peripheral blood, taken 28 days after the second AZD1222 dose. CDR3 DNA: TGTGCCAGCAGCTCATCGGGGGGAGAGACCCAGTACTTC. This codes for CASSSSGGETQYF.